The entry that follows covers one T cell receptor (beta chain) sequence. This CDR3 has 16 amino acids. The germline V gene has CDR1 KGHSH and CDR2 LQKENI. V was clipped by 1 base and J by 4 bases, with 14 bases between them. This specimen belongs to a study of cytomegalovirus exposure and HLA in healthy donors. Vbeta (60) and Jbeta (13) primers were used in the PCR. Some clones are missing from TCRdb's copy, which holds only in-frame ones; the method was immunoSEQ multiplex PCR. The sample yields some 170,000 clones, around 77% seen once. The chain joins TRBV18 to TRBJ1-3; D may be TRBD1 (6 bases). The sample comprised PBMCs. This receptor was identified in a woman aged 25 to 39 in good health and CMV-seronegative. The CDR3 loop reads CASSPRLTGTGNTIYF. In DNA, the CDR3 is TGTGCCAGCTCACCACGCTTAACAGGGACCGGAAACACCATATATTTT. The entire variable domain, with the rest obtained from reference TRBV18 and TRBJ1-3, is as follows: NAGVMQNPRHLVRRRGQEARLRCSPMKGHSHVYWYRQLPEEGLKFMVYLQKENIIDESGMPKERFSAEFPKEGPSILRIQQVVRGDSAAYFCASSPRLTGTGNTIYFGEGSWLTVV.